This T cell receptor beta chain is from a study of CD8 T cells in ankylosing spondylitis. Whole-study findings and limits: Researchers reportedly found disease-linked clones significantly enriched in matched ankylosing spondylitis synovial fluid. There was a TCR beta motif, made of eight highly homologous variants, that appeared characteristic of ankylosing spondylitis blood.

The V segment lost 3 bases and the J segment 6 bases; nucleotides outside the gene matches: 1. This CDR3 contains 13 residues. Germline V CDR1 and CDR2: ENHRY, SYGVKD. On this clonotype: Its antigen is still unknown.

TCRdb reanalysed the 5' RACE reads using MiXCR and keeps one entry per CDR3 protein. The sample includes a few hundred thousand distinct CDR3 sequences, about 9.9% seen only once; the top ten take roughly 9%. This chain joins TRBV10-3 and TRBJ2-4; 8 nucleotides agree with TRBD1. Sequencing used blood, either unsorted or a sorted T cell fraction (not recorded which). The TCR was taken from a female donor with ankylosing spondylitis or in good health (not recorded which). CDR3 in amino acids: CAISDGQGNIQYF. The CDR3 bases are TGTGCCATCAGTGACGGACAGGGAAACATTCAGTACTTC.